These 9 T cell receptor beta chains originate from one sample sequenced in a study of post-analysis software for immune sequencing data. Study-level results: A handful of TRBV segments occurring more often in patients than controls included TRBV5-6, TRBV5-1 and TRBV20-1.

These TCRs' antigens remain unknown. Libraries were made from TCR beta cDNA, and they carried unique molecular identifiers. TCRdb re-called the PCR reads with MiXCR, one entry per CDR3 protein. The repertoire holds about half a million distinct CDR3 sequences, with roughly 34% as singletons. The specimen sequenced was blood. These receptors were taken from a girl aged 2-17 years with multiple sclerosis.

Regarding this clonotype: Germline and junction disagree at one end, which may indicate a read error. This chain links TRBV19 with TRBJ2-5; D is unresolved. The V gene's germline CDR1 is LNHDA and CDR2 SQIVND (reference sequence). The CDR3 spans 14 residues. This chain's CDR3 is CASSARTIQGTQYF. The DNA of the CDR3 is TGTGCCAGTAGTGCCCGGACGATCCAAGGGACCCAGTACTTC.

The chain uses TRBV6-6 and TRBJ2-2, with D possibly being TRBD1 (6 bases). V lost 6 bases to trimming and J lost 4 bases, with 15 bases between them. The CDR3 length is 15 residues. Germline CDR1 MNHNY, CDR2 SVGAGI (reference sequence). The CDR3 loop reads CASSDLDRSTGELFF. For the CDR3, the DNA is TGTGCCAGCAGCGACCTCGACAGGTCCACCGGGGAGCTGTTTTTT.

V and J are TRBV18 and TRBJ1-2, with TRBD1 as a possible D gene (6 bases). V shed 6 bases and J shed 4 bases, with 18 bases lying between them. The CDR3 loop spans 15 amino acids. In germline, CDR1 is KGHSH, CDR2 LQKENI. CDR3 bases: TGTGCCAGCTCCCCCAGTTGGGGGCCCCCCTATGGCTACACCTTC. Its protein is CASSPSWGPPYGYTF. Drawing the rest from reference TRBV18 and TRBJ1-2, the complete variable domain is NAGVMQNPRHLVRRRGQEARLRCSPMKGHSHVYWYRQLPEEGLKFMVYLQKENIIDESGMPKERFSAEFPKEGPSILRIQQVVRGDSAAYFCASSPSWGPPYGYTFGSGTRLTVV.

In this sample, this clonotype turned up a few times. The V gene is TRBV27, the J gene TRBJ2-5, with D perhaps matching TRBD2 (5 bases). The V gene's germline CDR1 is MNHEY and CDR2 SMNVEV (reference sequence). The length of the CDR3 is 15 residues. Trimming took off 8 bases at V and 2 bases at J, with 18 bases between the two ends. The DNA of the CDR3 is TGTGCCAGCCAAACCCCCCAGGAGGAGCAAGAGACCCAGTACTTC. Translated: CASQTPQEEQETQYF.

The chain employs TRBV3-1 and TRBJ2-3; 10 bases line up with TRBD2. CDR1 and CDR2 from the germline V gene are LGHDT and YNNKEL (reference sequence). The CDR3 covers 16 residues. The junction had 5 bases not matched to a gene; V was cut back by 2 bases and J by 3 bases. The CDR3 DNA follows: TGTGCCAGCAGCCAATTAGCGGGGGGTTTGACAGATACGCAGTATTTT. Translation: CASSQLAGGLTDTQYF.

The CDR3 protein is CSARDLGKNYGYTF. CDR3 nucleotide sequence: TGCAGTGCTAGAGATCTGGGGAAAAACTATGGCTACACCTTC. J is TRBJ1-2 and V is TRBV20-1, with D uncertain. Trimming pared 0 bases from V and 2 bases from J, leaving 10 bases between. The CDR3 runs 14 residues. The germline CDR1 and CDR2 sequences are DFQATT and SNEGSKA (reference sequence).

The V gene is TRBV3-1, the J gene TRBJ1-2; 8 bases align to TRBD1. In germline, CDR1 is LGHDT, CDR2 YNNKEL (reference sequence). The CDR3 consists of 14 residues. V shed 6 bases and J 1 base; nucleotides not matched to a gene: 4. In DNA, the CDR3 is TGTGCCAGCAGGGACAGGGTCGGTAACTATGGCTACACCTTC. This codes for CASRDRVGNYGYTF. Based on the CDR3 plus reference TRBV3-1 and TRBJ1-2, the full variable domain is DTAVSQTPKYLVTQMGNDKSIKCEQNLGHDTMYWYKQDSKKFLKIMFSYNNKELIINETVPNRFSPKSPDKAHLNLHINSLELGDSAVYFCASRDRVGNYGYTFGSGTRLTVV.

This clonotype was counted between two and nine times. The chain links TRBV20-1 to TRBJ2-4; D is ambiguous. Matching the DNA end better, TRBJ2-7 makes the J call doubtful. In germline, CDR1 is DFQATT, CDR2 SNEGSKA (reference sequence). The CDR3 totals 13 residues. The CDR3 here is CSAIDRLAYEQYF. Written as DNA, the CDR3 is TGCAGTGCTATTGACCGCTTAGCCTACGAGCAGTACTTC.

CDR3 loop: CASSLVPSGASTDTQYF. DNA of the CDR3: TGCGCCAGCAGCTTGGTCCCTAGCGGGGCAAGCACAGATACGCAGTATTTT. The J gene is TRBJ2-3, the V gene TRBV5-1; 9 nucleotides agree with TRBD2. The CDR3 has 17 residues. In germline, CDR1 is SGHRS, CDR2 YFSETQ. The ends lost 0 bases at V and 0 bases at J; junction bases unmatched: 5.